What follows are 12 T cell receptor beta chains derived from one specimen sequenced in a study of cytomegalovirus exposure and HLA in healthy donors (TCRdb year 2017). The protocol used for the library was the immunoSEQ multiplex PCR assay. The multiplex PCR relied on a mix of 60 forward primers for TCR Vbeta segments and 13 reverse primers for TCR Jbeta segments. TCRdb limited this immuneACCESS table to in-frame rearrangements with V and J called. A share of clones is missing; checked studies link under half to unresolved V genes, and the rest is unexplained. The sample table holds about 92,000 clones, of which around four fifths were seen once. The top ten clonotypes cover around 6% of the sample. The source material was PBMCs. The source of these receptors is a woman between 18 and 29 years old in good health and CMV-seropositive.

This chain uses TRBV7-8 with TRBJ1-2, with a tentative D call TRBD1 (6 bases). This CDR3 has 16 residues. The germline gives CDR1 SGHVS, CDR2 FQNEAQ. V shed 0 bases and J shed 2 bases, with 13 bases lying between them. CDR3 coding DNA: TGTGCCAGCAGCTTAGCCGTTCTGAGGGGGAACTATGGCTACACCTTC. Translated: CASSLAVLRGNYGYTF.

The chain uses TRBV9 and TRBJ1-2, with TRBD1 matching 12 bases. This CDR3 contains 14 residues. Germline loops: CDR1 SGDLS, CDR2 YYNGEE. The V and J ends lost 3 bases and 8 bases, in that order; junction bases with no gene match: 5. CDR3 DNA: TGTGCCAGCAGCGCAGGGACAGGGGGCGCGGGCTACACCTTC. It is translated as CASSAGTGGAGYTF.

This clone appeared once. The V gene is TRBV5-4, the J gene TRBJ2-3; TRBD2 matches 7 bases. V shed 2 bases and J 0 bases; nucleotides not matched to a gene: 3. CDR1 is SGHNT, CDR2 YYREEE, per germline (reference sequence). This CDR3 spans 15 amino acids. The CDR3 spells CASSFRDYSTDTQYF. The CDR3 region has the DNA TGTGCCAGCAGCTTCAGGGACTATAGCACAGATACGCAGTATTTT.

This sequence joins TRBV15 and TRBJ2-5; D is unclear. From germline, CDR1 is LNHNV and CDR2 YYDKDF (reference sequence). This CDR3 contains 14 residues. The V and J ends lost 0 bases and 1 base respectively, with 6 bases between them. The CDR3 here is CATSRDQSQETQYF. CDR3 DNA sequence: TGTGCCACCAGCAGAGATCAGTCCCAAGAGACCCAGTACTTC.

In this sample, this clone turned up once. The chain employs TRBV27 and TRBJ2-2; D call uncertain. There are 12 residues in the CDR3. Germline V gene data show CDR1 as MNHEY and CDR2 as SMNVEV (reference sequence). V lost 6 bases and J 1 base, leaving 3 bases between the germline ends. For the CDR3, the DNA is TGTGCCAGCAGCCAGAACACCGGGGAGCTGTTTTTT. Its translation: CASSQNTGELFF.

The chain is built from TRBV15 and TRBJ2-7; 7 nucleotides agree with TRBD2. The junction had 5 bases not matched to a gene; V was cut back by 1 base and J by 5 bases. This CDR3 region has 14 residues. The germline V gene encodes CDR1 LNHNV and CDR2 YYDKDF (reference sequence). The CDR3 coding sequence is TGTGCCACCAGCAGAGGCGGAAGCGGGAACGAGCAGTACTTC. As protein: CATSRGGSGNEQYF.

The gene calls are TRBV6-1 and TRBJ2-1; 9 nucleotides match TRBD1. J gave up 5 bases and V 6 bases, and 8 bases lay outside the gene matches. The CDR3 runs to 15 residues. Germline CDR1 reads MNHNS; CDR2 reads SASEGT. The CDR3 reads CASRGTGQGNNEQFF. The CDR3 DNA is TGTGCCAGCAGAGGTACGGGACAGGGCAACAATGAGCAGTTCTTC.

The chain joins TRBV15 to TRBJ2-5, with 8 bases lining up with TRBD1. CDR1 and CDR2 from the germline V gene are LNHNV and YYDKDF (reference sequence). V shed 10 bases, J shed 4 bases, and the junction held 5 bases outside the gene matches. This CDR3 comprises 12 residues. The CDR3 DNA reads as TGTGCCATAGGACAGGGAGGAGAGACCCAGTACTTC. Amino acid sequence: CAIGQGGETQYF.

The rearrangement joins TRBV11-2 to TRBJ1-2; unclear D gene. The ends were cut back, 3 bases at V and 4 bases at J, with 12 bases in the middle. The germline gives CDR1 SGHAT, CDR2 FQNNGV. The CDR3 runs 14 residues. DNA for the CDR3: TGTGCCAGCAGCTTGGACTTTCCCATCTATGGCTACACCTTC. Its translation: CASSLDFPIYGYTF.

CDR3 sequence reads: CASRAGGGNTEAFF. Written as DNA, the CDR3 is TGTGCCAGCCGTGCAGGGGGCGGAAACACTGAAGCTTTCTTT. The chain has TRBV6-5 and TRBJ1-1; 8 bases line up with TRBD1. Germline-derived CDR1 and CDR2 are MNHEY and SVGAGI. V lost 8 bases, J lost 2 bases, and 7 bases stayed unmatched. The CDR3 spans 14 residues.

This clone was detected only a few times. The chain uses TRBV6-4 and TRBJ2-3; 8 bases are shared with TRBD2. The CDR3 has 15 residues. From germline, CDR1 is MRHNA and CDR2 SNTAGT. V trimming: 0 bases; J trimming: 4 bases; junction bases outside the gene matches: 3. The chain's CDR3 is CASSDSSGSADTQYF. As DNA, the CDR3 is TGTGCCAGCAGTGACTCAAGCGGGAGTGCAGATACGCAGTATTTT.

The V call is TRBV4-2, the J call TRBJ1-2, with TRBD1 identical over 7 bases. Germline CDR1 LGHNA, CDR2 YNFKEQ. The ends lost 0 bases at V and 4 bases at J; junction bases unmatched: 11. This CDR3 is built from 17 residues. CDR3 bases: TGTGCCAGCAGCCAAGACGTTCCGGACAGGATGCCCTATGGCTACACCTTC. Its protein is CASSQDVPDRMPYGYTF.